This passage covers 8 T cell receptor beta chains from one sample sequenced in a study of siplizumab effects on memory and regulatory T cells. This table comes from immunoSEQ multiplex PCR, and its TCRdb copy is limited to in-frame clones, with some not included. The table lists about 64,000 clones, just over 95% of them singletons, with about 0.1% in the top ten. What was sequenced was naive CD8+ T cells sorted from blood. These receptors came from a human donor in good health.

This clone occurred once. This rearrangement joins TRBV4-3 to TRBJ2-7; possible D gene TRBD1, 6 bases. Germline V gene sequence: CDR1 LGHNA, CDR2 YSLEER. Trimming took 1 base from V and 2 from J, leaving 9 bases between them. The CDR3 is 14 amino acids. This CDR3 is CASSQGTGPYEQYF. In DNA, the CDR3 is TGCGCCAGCAGCCAAGGTACAGGGCCCTACGAGCAGTACTTC.

Points on this clone: The sample holds other DNA sequences that translate to the same CDR3. The V call is TRBV6-6, the J call TRBJ2-1; no definite D call. V was clipped by 0 bases and J by 7 bases, with 4 bases between them. The CDR3 is 12 amino acids. Germline V gives CDR1 MNHNY, CDR2 SVGAGI (reference sequence). The CDR3 nucleotides are TGTGCCAGCAGTTACTCGCCAAATGAGCAGTTCTTC. Protein product: CASSYSPNEQFF.

The rearrangement joins TRBV6-1 to TRBJ2-5, with D unclear. This CDR3 has 14 amino acids. Germline V gene data show CDR1 as MNHNS and CDR2 as SASEGT. With 2 bases removed from V and 3 bases from J, the gap between germline ends came to 10 bases. The chain's CDR3 is CASSEWAAEETQYF. The CDR3, as DNA: TGTGCCAGCAGTGAATGGGCAGCAGAAGAGACCCAGTACTTC.

This chain uses TRBV13 with TRBJ1-4, with a weak D call TRBD1 (5 bases). Germline loops: CDR1 PRHDT, CDR2 FYEKMQ (reference sequence). The CDR3 covers 15 residues. The germline V and J ends were trimmed by 5 bases and 6 bases, with 16 bases remaining between them. Here the CDR3 DNA reads TGTGCCAGCAGCCTCTCGGGAGGACAAGATGAAAAACTGTTTTTT. As protein: CASSLSGGQDEKLFF.

The gene calls are TRBV27 and TRBJ2-7; TRBD1 might be the D (5 bases). CDR1 is MNHEY and CDR2 is SMNVEV in the germline V gene (reference sequence). The ends were cut back, 4 bases at V and 5 bases at J, with 12 bases in the middle. The CDR3 loop spans 13 amino acids. CDR3 region: CASSYSRVHEQYF. In DNA, the CDR3 is TGTGCCAGCAGTTACTCCAGGGTCCACGAGCAGTACTTC.

The chain combines TRBV11-2 with TRBJ1-1, with 9 bases lining up with TRBD1. The germline V gene has CDR1 SGHAT and CDR2 FQNNGV. CDR3 length: 18 amino acids. The V segment lost 5 bases and the J segment 6 bases; nucleotides outside the gene matches: 19. The DNA of the CDR3 is TGTGCCAGCAGCACCCATCCGGGACAGGGAATGAGGGGGGCTGAAGCTTTCTTT. The encoded protein is CASSTHPGQGMRGAEAFF.

The chain links TRBV7-9 to TRBJ2-7, with TRBD2 matching over 8 bases. After removal of 3 bases from V and 5 bases from J, the junction contained 6 bases not matched to a gene. The CDR3 runs 14 residues. CDR1 and CDR2 (germline): SEHNR, FQNEAQ (reference sequence). CDR3 sequence (DNA): TGTGCCAGCAGCTTGGGACTAGGCCTAGACGAGCAGTACTTC. This encodes CASSLGLGLDEQYF.

V gene TRBV11-2 combines with J gene TRBJ2-3, with 8 bases fitting TRBD1. This CDR3 is built from 15 residues. The germline V gene has CDR1 SGHAT and CDR2 FQNNGV. J was trimmed by 5 bases and V by 5 bases; bases with no gene match: 9. Here the CDR3 reads CASSSLRGHGDTQYF. CDR3 coding DNA: TGTGCCAGCAGCAGCCTCAGGGGGCATGGAGATACGCAGTATTTT.